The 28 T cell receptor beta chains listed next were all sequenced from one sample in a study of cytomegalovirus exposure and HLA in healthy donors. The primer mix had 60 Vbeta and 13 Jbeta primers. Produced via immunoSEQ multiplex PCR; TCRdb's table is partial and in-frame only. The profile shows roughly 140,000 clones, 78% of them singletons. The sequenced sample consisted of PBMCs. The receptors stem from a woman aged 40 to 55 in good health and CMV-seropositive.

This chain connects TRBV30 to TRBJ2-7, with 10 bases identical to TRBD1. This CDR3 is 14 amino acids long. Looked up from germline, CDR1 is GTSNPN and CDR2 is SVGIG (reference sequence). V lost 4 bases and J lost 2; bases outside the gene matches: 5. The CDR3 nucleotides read TGTGCCTGGACCAGACAGGGGGCAACCTACGAGCAGTACTTC. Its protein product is CAWTRQGATYEQYF. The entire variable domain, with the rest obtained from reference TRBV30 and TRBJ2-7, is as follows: SQTIHQWPATLVQPVGSPLSLECTVEGTSNPNLYWYRQAAGRGLQLLFYSVGIGQISSEVPQNLSASRPQDRQFILSSKKLLLSDSGFYLCAWTRQGATYEQYFGPGTRLTVT.

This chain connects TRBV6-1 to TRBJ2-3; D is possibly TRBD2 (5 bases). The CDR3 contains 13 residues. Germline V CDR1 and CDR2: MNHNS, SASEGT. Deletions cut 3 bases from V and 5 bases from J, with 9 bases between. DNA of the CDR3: TGTGCCAGCAGTGACGGACTGTTAGATACGCAGTATTTT. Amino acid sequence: CASSDGLLDTQYF.

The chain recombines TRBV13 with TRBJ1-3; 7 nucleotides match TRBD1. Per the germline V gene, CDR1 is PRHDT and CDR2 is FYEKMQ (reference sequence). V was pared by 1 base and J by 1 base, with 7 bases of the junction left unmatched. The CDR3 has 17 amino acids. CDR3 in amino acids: CASSLAVGQLSGNTIYF. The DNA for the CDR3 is TGTGCCAGCAGCTTAGCGGTGGGACAGCTATCTGGAAACACCATATATTTT.

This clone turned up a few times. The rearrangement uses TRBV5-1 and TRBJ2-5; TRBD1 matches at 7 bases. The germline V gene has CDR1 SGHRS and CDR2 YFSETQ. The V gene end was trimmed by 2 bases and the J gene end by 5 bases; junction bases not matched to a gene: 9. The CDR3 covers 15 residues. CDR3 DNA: TGCGCCAGCAGCTTAGGAGGACAGGACGGGGAGACCCAGTACTTC. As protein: CASSLGGQDGETQYF.

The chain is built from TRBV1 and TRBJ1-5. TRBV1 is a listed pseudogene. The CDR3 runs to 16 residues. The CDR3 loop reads CTSSQVGGHSNQPQHF. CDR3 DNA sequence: TGCACCAGCAGCCAAGTGGGGGGGCACAGCAATCAGCCCCAGCATTTT.

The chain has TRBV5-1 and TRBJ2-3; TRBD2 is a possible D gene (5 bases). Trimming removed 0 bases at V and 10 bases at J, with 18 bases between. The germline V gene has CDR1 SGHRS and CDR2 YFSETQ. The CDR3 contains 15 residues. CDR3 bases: TGCGCCAGCAGCTTGGATTACGCTAGCTCAATTGCGCAGTATTTT. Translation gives CASSLDYASSIAQYF.

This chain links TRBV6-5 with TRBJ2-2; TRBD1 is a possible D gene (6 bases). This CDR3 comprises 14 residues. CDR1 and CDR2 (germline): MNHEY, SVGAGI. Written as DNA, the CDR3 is TGTGCTACCTCCAGGGGCCCGGAGACCGGGGAGCTGTTTTTT. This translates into CATSRGPETGELFF.

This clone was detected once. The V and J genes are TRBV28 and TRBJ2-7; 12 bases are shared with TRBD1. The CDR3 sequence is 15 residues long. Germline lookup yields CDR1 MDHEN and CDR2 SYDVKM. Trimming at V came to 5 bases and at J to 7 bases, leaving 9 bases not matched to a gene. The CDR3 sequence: CASSPGGQGAKEQYF. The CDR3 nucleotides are TGTGCCAGCAGTCCAGGGGGACAGGGGGCAAAAGAGCAGTACTTC.

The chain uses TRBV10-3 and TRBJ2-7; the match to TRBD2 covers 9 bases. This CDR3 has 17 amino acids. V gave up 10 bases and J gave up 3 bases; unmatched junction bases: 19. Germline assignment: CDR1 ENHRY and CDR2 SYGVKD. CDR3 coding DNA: TGTGCCACTACGGGTCTTAGCGGGAGTCCCTTCCTCTACGAGCAGTACTTC. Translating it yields CATTGLSGSPFLYEQYF.

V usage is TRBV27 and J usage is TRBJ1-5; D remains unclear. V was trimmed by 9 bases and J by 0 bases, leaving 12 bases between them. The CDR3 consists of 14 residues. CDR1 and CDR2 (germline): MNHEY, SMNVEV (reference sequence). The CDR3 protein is CASREGYSNQPQHF. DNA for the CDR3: TGTGCCAGTCGGGAGGGCTATAGCAATCAGCCCCAGCATTTT.

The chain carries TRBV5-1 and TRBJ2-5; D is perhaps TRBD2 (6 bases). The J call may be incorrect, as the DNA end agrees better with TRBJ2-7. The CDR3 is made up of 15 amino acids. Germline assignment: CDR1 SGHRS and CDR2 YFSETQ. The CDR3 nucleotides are TGCGCCAGCAGCCCCCAACTAACGGGAGATCGCGAGCAGTACTTC. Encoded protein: CASSPQLTGDREQYF.

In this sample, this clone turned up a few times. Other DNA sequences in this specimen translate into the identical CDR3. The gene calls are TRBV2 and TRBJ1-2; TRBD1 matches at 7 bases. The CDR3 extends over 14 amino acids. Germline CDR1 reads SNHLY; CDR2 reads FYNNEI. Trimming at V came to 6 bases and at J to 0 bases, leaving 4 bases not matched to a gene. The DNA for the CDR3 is TGTGCCAGCAGACAGGGGCTGACTAACTATGGCTACACCTTC. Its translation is CASRQGLTNYGYTF.

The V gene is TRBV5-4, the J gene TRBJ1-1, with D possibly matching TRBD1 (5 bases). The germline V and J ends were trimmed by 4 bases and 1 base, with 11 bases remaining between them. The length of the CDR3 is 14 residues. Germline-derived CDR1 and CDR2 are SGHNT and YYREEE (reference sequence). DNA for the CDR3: TGTGCCAGCAGCCCAGGACAAACGAACACTGAAGCTTTCTTT. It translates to CASSPGQTNTEAFF.

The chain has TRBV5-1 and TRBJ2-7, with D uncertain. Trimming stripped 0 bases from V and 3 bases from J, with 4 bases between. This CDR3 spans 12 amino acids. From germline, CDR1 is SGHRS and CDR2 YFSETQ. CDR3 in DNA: TGCGCCAGCAGCTTGGACTTCTACGAGCAGTACTTC. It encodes CASSLDFYEQYF.

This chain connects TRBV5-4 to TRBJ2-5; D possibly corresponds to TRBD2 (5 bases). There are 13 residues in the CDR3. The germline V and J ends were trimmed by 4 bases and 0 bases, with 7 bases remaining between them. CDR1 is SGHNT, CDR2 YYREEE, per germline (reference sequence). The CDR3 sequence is CASSPGNQETQYF. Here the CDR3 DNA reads TGTGCCAGCAGCCCGGGGAACCAAGAGACCCAGTACTTC.

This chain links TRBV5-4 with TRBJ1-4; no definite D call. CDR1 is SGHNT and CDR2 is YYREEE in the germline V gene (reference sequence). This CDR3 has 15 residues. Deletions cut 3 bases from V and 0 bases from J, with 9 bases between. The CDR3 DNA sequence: TGTGCCAGCAGCTCCCACAGTGCAACTAATGAAAAACTGTTTTTT. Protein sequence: CASSSHSATNEKLFF.

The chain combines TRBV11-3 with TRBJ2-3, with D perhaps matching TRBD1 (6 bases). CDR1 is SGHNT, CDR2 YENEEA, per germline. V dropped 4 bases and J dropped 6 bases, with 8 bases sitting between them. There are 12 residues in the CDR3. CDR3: CASSSDRDTQYF. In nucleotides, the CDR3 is TGTGCCAGCAGCTCAGACAGGGATACGCAGTATTTT. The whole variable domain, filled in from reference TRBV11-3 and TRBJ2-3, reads EAGVVQSPRYKIIEKKQPVAFWCNPISGHNTLYWYLQNLGQGPELLIRYENEEAVDDSQLPKDRFSAERLKGVDSTLKIQPAELGDSAVYLCASSSDRDTQYFGPGTRLTVL.

The CDR3 region has the DNA TGTGCCACCAGCAGAGCGGGACAGTCGTCTGGGGCCAACGTCCTGACTTTC. Amino acid sequence: CATSRAGQSSGANVLTF. The rearrangement uses TRBV15 and TRBJ2-6, with 7 bases matching TRBD1. V lost 1 base and J lost 1; bases outside the gene matches: 4. The CDR3 has 17 residues. The germline V gene has CDR1 LNHNV and CDR2 YYDKDF (reference sequence). Full variable domain (rest looked up from reference TRBV15 and TRBJ2-6): DAMVIQNPRYQVTQFGKPVTLSCSQTLNHNVMYWYQQKSSQAPKLLFHYYDKDFNNEADTPDNFQSRRPNTSFCFLDIRSPGLGDTAMYLCATSRAGQSSGANVLTFGAGSRLTVL.

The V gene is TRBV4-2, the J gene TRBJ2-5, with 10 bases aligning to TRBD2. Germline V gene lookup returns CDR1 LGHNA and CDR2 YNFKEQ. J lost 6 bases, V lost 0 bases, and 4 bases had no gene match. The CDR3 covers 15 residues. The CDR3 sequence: CASSQDERGGKTQYF. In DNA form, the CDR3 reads TGTGCCAGCAGCCAAGATGAGCGGGGGGGAAAGACCCAGTACTTC.

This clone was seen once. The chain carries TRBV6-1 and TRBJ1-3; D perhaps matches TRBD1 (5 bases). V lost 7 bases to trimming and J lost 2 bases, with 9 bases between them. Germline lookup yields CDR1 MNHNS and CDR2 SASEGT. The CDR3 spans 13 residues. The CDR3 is CASTSRAGNTIYF. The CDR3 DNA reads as TGTGCCAGCACAAGCAGGGCTGGAAACACCATATATTTT.

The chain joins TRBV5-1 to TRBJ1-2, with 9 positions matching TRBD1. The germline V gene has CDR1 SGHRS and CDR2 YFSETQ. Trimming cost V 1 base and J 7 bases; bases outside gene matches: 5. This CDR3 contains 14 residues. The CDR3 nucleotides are TGCGCCAGCAGCTTGCTAACAGGGGGCGTTGGCTACACCTTC. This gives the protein CASSLLTGGVGYTF.

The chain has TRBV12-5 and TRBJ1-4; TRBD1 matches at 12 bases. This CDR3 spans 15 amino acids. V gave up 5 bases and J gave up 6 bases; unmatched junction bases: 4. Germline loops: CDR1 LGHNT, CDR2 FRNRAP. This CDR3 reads CASGAGTGGDEKLFF. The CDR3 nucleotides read TGTGCTAGTGGTGCCGGGACAGGGGGCGATGAAAAACTGTTTTTT.

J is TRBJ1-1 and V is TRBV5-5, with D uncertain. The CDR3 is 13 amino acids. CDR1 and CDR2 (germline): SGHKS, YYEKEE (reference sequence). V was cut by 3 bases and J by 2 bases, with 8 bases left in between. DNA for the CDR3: TGTGCCAGCAGCTCCTACCTAAACACTGAAGCTTTCTTT. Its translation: CASSSYLNTEAFF.

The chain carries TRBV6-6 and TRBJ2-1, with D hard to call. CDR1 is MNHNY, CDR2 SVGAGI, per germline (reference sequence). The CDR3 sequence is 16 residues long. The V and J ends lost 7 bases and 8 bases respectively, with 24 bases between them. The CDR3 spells CASKSARYQREDEQFF. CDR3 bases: TGTGCCAGCAAGAGTGCTCGGTACCAGAGAGAGGATGAGCAGTTCTTC.

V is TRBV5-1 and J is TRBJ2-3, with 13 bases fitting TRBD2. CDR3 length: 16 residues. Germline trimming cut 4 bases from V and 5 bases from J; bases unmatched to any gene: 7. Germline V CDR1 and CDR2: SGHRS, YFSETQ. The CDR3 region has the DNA TGCGCCAGCAGCCTGACTAGCGGGAGGCGGTTAGATACGCAGTATTTT. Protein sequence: CASSLTSGRRLDTQYF.

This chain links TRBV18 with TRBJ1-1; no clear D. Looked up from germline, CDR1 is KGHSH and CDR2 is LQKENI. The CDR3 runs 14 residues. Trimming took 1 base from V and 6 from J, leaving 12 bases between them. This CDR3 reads CASSPHPEFPEAFF. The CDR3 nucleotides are TGTGCCAGCTCACCACACCCTGAGTTCCCTGAAGCTTTCTTT.

CDR3 protein: CASSLGPGTGHGEQYF. The CDR3 DNA reads as TGCGCCAGCAGCTTGGGCCCCGGGACAGGGCATGGCGAGCAGTACTTC. The chain carries TRBV5-1 and TRBJ2-7, with 9 bases that match TRBD1. Per germline, CDR1 SGHRS and CDR2 YFSETQ. V lost 0 bases to trimming and J lost 6 bases; unmatched junction nucleotides: 10. The CDR3 extends over 16 amino acids.

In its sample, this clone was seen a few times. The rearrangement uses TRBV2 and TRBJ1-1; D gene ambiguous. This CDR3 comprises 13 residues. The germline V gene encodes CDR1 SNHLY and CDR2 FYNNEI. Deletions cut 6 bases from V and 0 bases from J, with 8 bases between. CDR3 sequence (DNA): TGTGCCAGCAGGGTTGACTTGAACACTGAAGCTTTCTTT. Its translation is CASRVDLNTEAFF.